A selection of T cell receptor beta chains follows, all from one sample in a study of cytomegalovirus exposure and HLA in healthy donors. TCRdb's table, derived via immunoSEQ multiplex PCR, lists solely in-frame clones and lacks some. The sample shows under 150,000 clones, 80% of them seen only once. Sample: PBMCs. The source is a woman aged 40 to 50 in good health and CMV-seronegative. Both conserved end residues are part of each CDR3. A D gene is named only where the DNA matches it firmly. A clone size is listed for some rows: how often the clone was seen (once, few, many), or a class if it is expanded.

V	size	D	J	DNA	CDR3
TRBV20-1	.	.	TRBJ2-7	TGCAGTGCTAGCGCACCGGGCGAGCAGTACTTC	CSASAPGEQYF
TRBV5-6	.	.	TRBJ2-7	TGTGCCAGCAGCTTGGTGGCGGGGAACGAGCAGTACTTC	CASSLVAGNEQYF
TRBV28	.	TRBD2	TRBJ2-1	TGTGCCAGCAGTCAAAGCTTTGGCGGGAGGTCCTACAATGAGCAGTTCTTC	CASSQSFGGRSYNEQFF
TRBV28	.	TRBD2	TRBJ2-1	TGTGCCAGCCTAGCGGGAGGGGGTTTAACCTACAATGAGCAGTTCTTC	CASLAGGGLTYNEQFF
TRBV7-2	.	TRBD1	TRBJ1-3	TGTGCCAGCAGCCCCGGGACAGGGTTCTCTGGAAACACCATATATTTT	CASSPGTGFSGNTIYF
TRBV10-3	.	TRBD1	TRBJ1-2	TGTGCCATCAATCCCGGGACAGCCCATGGCTACACCTTC	CAINPGTAHGYTF
TRBV4-3	.	.	TRBJ2-1	TGCGCCAGCAGCCAAGATGGCCCTAGCGAGTACAATGAGCAGTTCTTC	CASSQDGPSEYNEQFF
TRBV6-5	.	.	TRBJ2-5	TGTGCCAGCAGCCCCCTGCTAGGAACCCAAGAGACCCAGTACTTC	CASSPLLGTQETQYF
TRBV7-2	.	TRBD2	TRBJ2-2	TGTGCCAGCAGCTGGGCGGGAGCGGACACCGGGGAGCTGTTTTTT	CASSWAGADTGELFF
TRBV15	.	.	TRBJ1-3	TGTGCCACCAGCCTTCGGTACCAGGCGGGAAACACCATATATTTC	CATSLRYQAGNTIYF
TRBV5-1	.	.	TRBJ1-1	TGCGCCAGCGGGACACCCTCGGGCACTGAAGCTTCCTTT	CASGTPSGTEASF
TRBV6-5	.	TRBD2	TRBJ2-5	TGTGCCAGCAGTTTGGGACTACAAGAGACCCAGTACTTC	CASSLGLQETQYF
TRBV4-1	few	TRBD2	TRBJ2-7	TGCGCCAGCAGCCCCCTGACTAGCGGGAGCTCCTACGAGCAGTACTTC	CASSPLTSGSSYEQYF
TRBV5-5	.	.	TRBJ1-2	TGTGCCAGCAGCTGGAGAGTGGAGGCCTTTAACTATGGCTACACCTTC	CASSWRVEAFNYGYTF
TRBV7-2	.	TRBD2	TRBJ2-1	TGTGCCAGCAAGACGGGCCGATTTCGTACTAGCGGGAACTACAATGAGCAGTTCTTC	CASKTGRFRTSGNYNEQFF
TRBV19	.	TRBD2	TRBJ2-1	TGTGCCAGTAGTATAGGGACTAGGGGCTACAATGAGCAGTTCTTC	CASSIGTRGYNEQFF
TRBV6-1	.	TRBD1	TRBJ2-7	TGTGCCAGCAGTAGGGACAGGGGCTACGAGCAGTACTTC	CASSRDRGYEQYF
TRBV6-5	.	TRBD1	TRBJ1-1	TGTGCCAGCAGACTGACAGGGGGAAGGACTGAAGCTTTCTTT	CASRLTGGRTEAFF
TRBV25-1	.	.	TRBJ1-2	TGTGCCAGCAGTGAATCTGGGGGGGTAATTAACTATGGCTACCCCTTC	CASSESGGVINYGYPF
TRBV5-1	.	.	TRBJ2-7	TGCGCCAGCGGAACAGGGTCCTACGAGCAGTACTTC	CASGTGSYEQYF
TRBV6-6	.	TRBD1	TRBJ2-2	TGTGCCAGCAGTACGCGACAGGGGGCTGTTAACGGGGAGCTGTTTTTT	CASSTRQGAVNGELFF
TRBV18	.	TRBD1	TRBJ2-7	TGTGCCAGCTCACCAGCCCTAGGACAGGGCCCCTACGAGCAGTACTTC	CASSPALGQGPYEQYF
TRBV5-1	.	.	TRBJ2-1	TGCGCCAGCAGCCCCCGGGAGTTGGCCTCGGCGGCCTACAATGAGCAGTTCTTC	CASSPRELASAAYNEQFF
TRBV9	.	TRBD2	TRBJ2-7	TGTGCCAGCAGCGTGGGCGGGAGGGCGCACGAGCAGTACTTC	CASSVGGRAHEQYF
TRBV4-1	.	TRBD2	TRBJ2-7	TGCGCCAGCAGCCAAGATAAACTAGCGGAGCAGTACTTC	CASSQDKLAEQYF
TRBV6-5	.	.	TRBJ2-1	TGTGCCAGCAGTTATTACGCCAGCTCCTACAATGAGCAGTTCTTC	CASSYYASSYNEQFF
TRBV5-4	once	TRBD2	TRBJ2-7	TGTGCCAGCAGCTTAGGCGGGGGGAGCTCCTACGAGCAGTACTTC	CASSLGGGSSYEQYF
TRBV6-5	few	.	TRBJ1-1	TGTGCCAGCAGTTACTCGGGAGGGGGCACTGAAGCTTTCTTT	CASSYSGGGTEAFF
TRBV10-1	.	.	TRBJ1-5	TGCGCCAGCAGTGAGTCGAAACGGGGCAATCAGCCCCAGCATTTT	CASSESKRGNQPQHF
TRBV4-3	.	TRBD2	TRBJ2-7	TGCGCCAGCAGCCAAGATTCGTCGGCGGGGGGCGGGAAGCAGTACTTC	CASSQDSSAGGGKQYF
TRBV5-6	.	TRBD1	TRBJ2-7	TGTGCCAGCAGCCATCGCTATTCGGACAGGGACGAGCAGTACTTC	CASSHRYSDRDEQYF
TRBV19	few	.	TRBJ1-1	TGTGCCAGTACCATAGGAGGGGCCGAAGCTTTCTTT	CASTIGGAEAFF
TRBV7-2	.	TRBD1	TRBJ1-1	TGTGCCAGCAGCTTGATCATAGGGACAGCGAACACTGAAGCTTTCTTT	CASSLIIGTANTEAFF
TRBV23-1	.	TRBD1	TRBJ1-2	TGCGCCAGCAGTCAATCGTTTGGGGGGAGGACAGGGGGGATTTATGGCTACACCTTC	CASSQSFGGRTGGIYGYTF
TRBV15	.	.	TRBJ2-7	TGTGCCACCAGTTCTGGAGTGACCTACGAGCAGTACTTC	CATSSGVTYEQYF
TRBV7-3	.	TRBD2	TRBJ2-2	TGTGCCAGCAGCTCGCGGGGGGGTGTCACCGGGGAGCTGTTTTTT	CASSSRGGVTGELFF
TRBV15	.	TRBD1	TRBJ2-5	TGTGCCACCAGCGGACAGGGGGGAAGGGAGACCCAGTACTTC	CATSGQGGRETQYF
TRBV5-5	.	TRBD1	TRBJ1-4	TGTGCCAGCACACAGGGGGCTGCAACTAATGAAAAACTGTTTTTT	CASTQGAATNEKLFF
TRBV2	.	.	TRBJ2-1	TGTGCCAGCTTTGACGGGTACAATGAGCAGTTCTTC	CASFDGYNEQFF
TRBV5-4	.	.	TRBJ2-1	TGTGCCAGCAGGCTCCCGGGACTCCCAAACAATGAGCAGTTCTTC	CASRLPGLPNNEQFF
TRBV5-1	.	TRBD1	TRBJ2-2	TGCGCCAGCAGCGGGGGGACAGGATCTGCGAACACCGGGGAGCTGTTTTTT	CASSGGTGSANTGELFF
TRBV5-6	.	TRBD1	TRBJ1-1	TGTGCCAGCAGCAGAACAGGGGATCTATGGACTGAAGCTTTCTTT	CASSRTGDLWTEAFF
TRBV7-9	few	TRBD2	TRBJ2-1	TGTGCCAGCAGCACGCCTACGGGAGGCATCAATGAGCAGTTCTTC	CASSTPTGGINEQFF
TRBV29-1	.	TRBD2	TRBJ2-3	TGCAGCGTTGAAGATCGGCTAGCGGTGAGCGCAGATACGCAGTATTTT	CSVEDRLAVSADTQYF
TRBV19	.	.	TRBJ1-5	TGTGCCAGTAGTAACGCGTTTAGCAATCAGCCCCAGCATTTT	CASSNAFSNQPQHF
TRBV4-2	few	.	TRBJ2-7	TGTGCCAGCAGCCAAAGCGGGCGCGAGCAGTACTTC	CASSQSGREQYF
TRBV5-1	.	.	TRBJ2-7	TGCGCCAGCAGCTTGTGGGGGGACTCCTACGAGCAGTACTTC	CASSLWGDSYEQYF
TRBV5-1	few	.	TRBJ1-2	TGCGCCAGCAGCCTAGAGGGGGACTATGGCTACACCTTC	CASSLEGDYGYTF
TRBV13	.	.	TRBJ1-5	TGTGCCAGCAGCTTATATAATCAGCCCCAGCATTTT	CASSLYNQPQHF
TRBV19	.	TRBD2	TRBJ2-3	TGTGCCAGTAGTAGAGTAGCGGGGGGCCCCACAGATACGCAGTATTTT	CASSRVAGGPTDTQYF
TRBV20-1	.	.	TRBJ2-7	TGCAGTGCTAGAATCTCCCACGAGCAGTACTTC	CSARISHEQYF
TRBV5-4	.	.	TRBJ2-7	TGTGCCAGCAGCGGGCGGGCGGGACAGAACTACGAGCAGTACTTC	CASSGRAGQNYEQYF